The 3 T cell receptor beta chains given below trace back to one sample, sequenced in a study of regulatory T cells in long-lasting Graves disease. Arm-PCR with iRepertoire HTBI primers amplified the CDR3 regions for these TCR beta libraries. TCRdb used MiXCR to reprocess the multiplex PCR reads, holding one entry per CDR3 protein. The profile shows 560,000 or so distinct CDR3 sequences, about 16% of them singletons. Specified time point: newly diagnosed GD, antithyroid drugs for less than 3 months. Scientists built the TCR library using RNA that was extracted from PBMCs. In addition, the sample was reused for a study of T cells in Graves' hyperthyroidism and ophthalmopathy.

The material sequenced was peripheral blood mononuclear cells (PBMCs), taken at new diagnosis, from a patient treated with antithyroid drugs. The source of these receptors is a man in his late teens or twenties with Graves disease.

This clonotype showed up many times. This chain connects TRBV29-1 to TRBJ2-1; D is perhaps TRBD2 (6 bases). The germline V and J ends were trimmed by 7 bases and 8 bases, with 12 bases remaining between them. Germline CDR1 SQVTM, CDR2 ANQGSEA. The CDR3 covers 11 residues. CDR3 DNA: TGCAGCGCGAGCAGGGAGGATGAGCAGTTCTTC. Translation gives CSASREDEQFF.

This clonotype was counted ten times or more. The J gene is TRBJ1-1, the V gene TRBV2; D gene unclear. The ends were cut back, 7 bases at V and 1 base at J, with 10 bases in the middle. There are 13 residues in the CDR3. The V gene's germline CDR1 is SNHLY and CDR2 FYNNEI. CDR3 nucleotides: TGTGCCAGCAACCCCGGACGGAACACTGAAGCTTTCTTT. It is translated as CASNPGRNTEAFF. The full variable domain, rest sourced from reference TRBV2 and TRBJ1-1, is EPEVTQTPSHQVTQMGQEVILRCVPISNHLYFYWYRQILGQKVEFLVSFYNNEISEKSEIFDDQFSVERPDGSNFTLKIRSTKLEDSAMYFCASNPGRNTEAFFGQGTRLTVV.

The chain couples TRBV5-8 to TRBJ2-3; 7 bases match TRBD1. The germline CDR1 and CDR2 sequences are SGHTS and YDEGEE. CDR3 size: 14 residues. J was trimmed by 4 bases and V by 4 bases; bases with no gene match: 6. DNA for the CDR3: TGTGCCAGCAGCGTAGGGACAGTATCAGATACGCAGTATTTT. Translating gives CASSVGTVSDTQYF.